A selection of T cell receptor beta chains follows, all from one sample in a study of blood T cell repertoires in COVID-19. Sequenced by immunoSEQ multiplex PCR; TCRdb stores in-frame clones only, minus some. The table lists 95,000 to 130,000 clones, 90% of them singletons. Sequencing was performed on peripheral blood. These receptor sequences come from a human donor with active COVID-19. The donor label of this sample is uncertain. The CDR3 runs from the conserved cysteine through the conserved F or W. The D gene is left open where the match is weak. Expanded clones are given a class, and other clones once, few, many or no size at all.

>TRBD1|TRBV7-9|NA|TRBJ2-7
TGTGCCAGCAGCCTATATGGGGGACAGCGGATTTACGAGCAGTACTTC
CASSLYGGQRIYEQYF
>TRBD2|TRBV6-5|NA|TRBJ2-5
TGTGCCAGCAGGCAAACCGGGACTAGCGGGGGATCCGGGTACTTC
CASRQTGTSGGSGYF
>NA|TRBV4-1|few|TRBJ1-6
TGCGCCAGCAGCCAAGCGACAGTCTCCCGCTCCTATAATTCACCCCTCCACTTT
CASSQATVSRSYNSPLHF
>TRBD1|TRBV7-2|once|TRBJ2-7
TGTGCCAGCAGCATTTCGGGACAGGGGACTCCCTACGAGCAGTACTTC
CASSISGQGTPYEQYF
>TRBD2|TRBV4-2|NA|TRBJ2-1
TGTGCCAGCAGCCAAGAGGGGAGGGGTGGCGGAATTTACAATGAGCAGTTCTTC
CASSQEGRGGGIYNEQFF
>NA|TRBV19|NA|TRBJ1-1
TGTGCCAGTAGTCTGATATCTGGGGGAGGCACTGAAGCTTTCTTT
CASSLISGGGTEAFF
>TRBD1|TRBV4-2|NA|TRBJ1-2
TGTGCCAGCAGCCAAGATCTAAGGACAGGGTATGGCTACACCTTC
CASSQDLRTGYGYTF
>NA|TRBV7-2|NA|TRBJ1-4
TGTGCCAGCAGCTCACGGGGGGGAACTGGGGAAAAACTGTTTTTT
CASSSRGGTGEKLFF
>NA|TRBV7-9|NA|TRBJ2-3
TGTGCCAGCAGCTTAGGGCTCAGGACAGATACGCAGTATTTT
CASSLGLRTDTQYF
>NA|TRBV2|NA|TRBJ1-6
TGTGCCAGCAGTGAAGAGACAGTGAATTCACCCCTCCACTTT
CASSEETVNSPLHF
>NA|TRBV12-3/TRBV12-4|NA|TRBJ2-5
TGTGCCAGCAGCCCCAAAGAGACCCAGTACTTC
CASSPKETQYF
>NA|TRBV5-1|NA|TRBJ2-3
TGCGCCAGCAGCTTGGCCGGGGGGCGCACAGATACGCAGTATTTT
CASSLAGGRTDTQYF
>TRBD2|TRBV5-1|NA|TRBJ2-5
TGCGCCAGCAGCTTTCTATTTTCCAGCGGGGGGCCGGGGGAGACCCAGTACTTC
CASSFLFSSGGPGETQYF
>NA|TRBV5-5|NA|TRBJ1-5
TGTGCCAGCAGCTTGGCCTTATCAGGGAATCTTAGCAATCAGCCCCAGCATTTT
CASSLALSGNLSNQPQHF
>NA|TRBV27|once|TRBJ2-5
TGTGCCAGCAGCCGAAGTCTGGGGCGGCAAGAGACCCAGTACTTC
CASSRSLGRQETQYF
>NA|TRBV11-2|NA|TRBJ2-3
TGTGCCAGCAGCTTTGGGAGACTGACAGGACGGGTGATGACAGATACGCAGTATTTT
CASSFGRLTGRVMTDTQYF
>NA|TRBV7-2|NA|TRBJ1-4
TGTGCCAGCAGCCTCCAGGTTGCAACTAATGAAAAACTGTTTTTT
CASSLQVATNEKLFF
>NA|TRBV3-1/TRBV3-2|NA|TRBJ1-1
TGTGCCAGCAGCCAAGGGTCCGGGAACACTGAAGCTTTCTTT
CASSQGSGNTEAFF
>NA|TRBV21-1|NA|TRBJ2-2
TGTGCCAGCATTCTAGTACCCACTCGGACAGGGGGCGGGAGCGGGGAGCTGTTTTTT
CASILVPTRTGGGSGELFF
>TRBD2|TRBV3-1/TRBV3-2|once|TRBJ2-5
TGTGCCAGCAGCCAAATGGGACTAGCGGGGGGGCAAGAGACCCAGTACTTC
CASSQMGLAGGQETQYF
>NA|TRBV10-3|NA|TRBJ1-1
TGTGCCATCAGTGAGAAAGCGGGGCACCAAAAGGGTCTCATGAACACTGAAGCTTTCTTT
CAISEKAGHQKGLMNTEAFF
>NA|TRBV2|once|TRBJ2-2
TGTGCCAGCAGTGACCCGGTCCTAGCCCCCGGGGAGCTGTTTTTT
CASSDPVLAPGELFF
>TRBD1|TRBV29-1|NA|TRBJ2-2
TGCAGCGTTGCACCGGGACAGGTGGACACCGGGGAGCTGTTTTTT
CSVAPGQVDTGELFF
>NA|TRBV30|NA|TRBJ2-7
TGTGCCTGGAGTGTACTTCCTATCCAGTACTTC
CAWSVLPIQYF
>TRBD2|TRBV11-2|NA|TRBJ2-2
TGTGCCAGCAGTCAGATCGGACTAGCGGGGGGCAAGAACGGCGGGGAGCTGTTTTTT
CASSQIGLAGGKNGGELFF
>TRBD2|TRBV6-2/TRBV6-3|NA|TRBJ2-7
TGTGCCAGCAGCCCTACGATGACTAGCGGGGTCGCTAGGGCCTACGAGCAGTACTTC
CASSPTMTSGVARAYEQYF
>TRBD2|TRBV3-1/TRBV3-2|NA|TRBJ2-1
TGTGCCAGCAGCCAAGATAGCGGGGGGGGCCGGAATGAGCAGTTCTTC
CASSQDSGGGRNEQFF
>NA|TRBV9|NA|TRBJ1-4
TGTGCCAGCAGCGTAGATCGGGGAGGAGGTAATGAAAAACTGTTTTTT
CASSVDRGGGNEKLFF
>NA|TRBV12-3/TRBV12-4|NA|TRBJ1-2
TGTGCCAGCAGTCTACGGTATGGCTACACCTTC
CASSLRYGYTF
>TRBD1|TRBV12-5|NA|TRBJ1-5
TGTGCTAGTGGTTTGGGACAGGGCAAAGGTTTAAGGGGCCCGGCTGGCAATCAGCCCCAGCATTTT
CASGLGQGKGLRGPAGNQPQHF
>NA|TRBV5-6|NA|TRBJ2-7
TGTGCCAGCAGACGTCAGGGGGGACCCTACGAGCAGTACTTC
CASRRQGGPYEQYF
>TRBD1|TRBV7-8|NA|TRBJ1-4
TGTGCCAGCAGACGACAGGGGGCGGTTGAAAAACTGTTTTTT
CASRRQGAVEKLFF
>TRBD1|TRBV5-5|NA|TRBJ1-5
TGTGCCAGCAGCACATGGACAGGGGGTACTGATCAGCCCCAGCATTTT
CASSTWTGGTDQPQHF
>NA|TRBV24-1|NA|TRBJ1-2
TGTGCCACCAGTGACGTGACCCTGGGCGGCTACACCTTC
CATSDVTLGGYTF
>TRBD1|TRBV6-5|NA|TRBJ1-2
TGTGCCAGCAGCCGAGGGACAGCGTCTAACTATGGCTACACCTTC
CASSRGTASNYGYTF
>TRBD1|TRBV11-2|NA|TRBJ2-3
TGTGCCAGCAGCCACTACCGGGACAGGCAGTATTTT
CASSHYRDRQYF
>TRBD1|TRBV4-3|NA|TRBJ1-2
TGCGCCAGCAGCCACTCCCTAGACAGGGCGGGAGGAGGCTACACCTTC
CASSHSLDRAGGGYTF
>TRBD2|TRBV5-4|NA|TRBJ2-5
TGTGCCAGCAGCTTGGATGGACTAGCGGGGGGGCCGGAGACCCAGTACTTC
CASSLDGLAGGPETQYF
>NA|TRBV18|NA|TRBJ2-5
TGTGCCAGCTCGGCCCGGGGGTTGGAGACCCAGTACTTC
CASSARGLETQYF
>NA|TRBV27|once|TRBJ2-6
TGTGCCAGCAGTCTGACTTCTGGGGCCAACGTCCTGACTTTC
CASSLTSGANVLTF